This TCR beta chain was captured in a study of metastatic and nonmetastatic thyroid tumors. Overall study results and limits: Versus benign nodules, malignant thyroid tumors reportedly had significantly higher TCR beta diversity, in blood and tumor.

TCRdb re-called the PCR reads via MiXCR. The data contain roughly 70,000 clones, around 18% of them singletons. This clone was detected ten times or more. What it binds is unknown. Thyroid surgery was performed in patients who had received no treatment beforehand. The germline V gene has CDR1 MGHRA and CDR2 YSYEKL. Between the trimmed V and J ends, which lost 0 bases and 8 bases, there was a span of 10 bases. The CDR3 runs 13 residues. The receptor comes from a female donor with papillary thyroid cancer or a benign thyroid nodule (not recorded which). Some clones in this sample may be carry-over from other donors' samples. V usage is TRBV4-1 and J usage is TRBJ1-2; D call uncertain. What was sequenced was blood. CDR3 in DNA: TGCGCCAGCAGCCAAGATGAATTACGGGGCTACACCTTC. As protein: CASSQDELRGYTF.